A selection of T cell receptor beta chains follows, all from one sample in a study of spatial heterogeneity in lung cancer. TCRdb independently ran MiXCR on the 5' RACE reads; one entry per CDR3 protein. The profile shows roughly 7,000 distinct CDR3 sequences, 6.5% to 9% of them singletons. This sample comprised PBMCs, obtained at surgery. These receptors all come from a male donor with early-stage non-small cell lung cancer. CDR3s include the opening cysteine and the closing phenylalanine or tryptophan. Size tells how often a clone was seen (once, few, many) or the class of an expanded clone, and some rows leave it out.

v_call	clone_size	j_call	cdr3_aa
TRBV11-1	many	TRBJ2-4	CASSPDRGKNIQYF
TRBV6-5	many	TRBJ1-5	CASRDGSGNQPQHF
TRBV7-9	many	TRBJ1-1	CASSLVNTEAFF
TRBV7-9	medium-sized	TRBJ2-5	CASSLMETQYF
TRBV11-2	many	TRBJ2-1	CASSLSPGQGADEQFF
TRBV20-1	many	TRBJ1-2	CSASTTGAYGYTF
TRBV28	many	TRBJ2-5	CASSSPTRIGVETQYF
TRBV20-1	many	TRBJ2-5	CSAMTSLETQYF
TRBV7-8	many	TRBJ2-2	CASSLEGRANGELFF
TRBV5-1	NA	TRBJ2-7	CASSQGGDYEQYF
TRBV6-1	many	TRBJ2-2	CASSNGLATTGELFF
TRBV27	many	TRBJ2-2	CASSFGTGRNTGELFF
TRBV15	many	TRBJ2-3	CATSSPSRAPTDTQYF
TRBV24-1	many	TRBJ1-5	CATSDGSARAQHF
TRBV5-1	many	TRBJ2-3	CASSLATQRDTQYF
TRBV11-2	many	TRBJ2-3	CASSFGLADTDTQYF
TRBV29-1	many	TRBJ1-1	CSVIVGDRTEAFF
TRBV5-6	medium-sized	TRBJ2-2	CASSSRTSENTGELFF
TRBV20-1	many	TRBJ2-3	CSARANGGNTDTQYF
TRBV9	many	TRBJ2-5	CASSVGGPQETQYF
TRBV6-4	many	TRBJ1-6	CASSERQNMPLHF
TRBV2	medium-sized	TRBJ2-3	CASKDSTDTQYF
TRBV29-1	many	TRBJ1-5	CSVSLGQGNQPQHF
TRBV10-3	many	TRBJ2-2	CAISSPTGGTGLNTGELFF
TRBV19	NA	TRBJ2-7	CASSGGTGPREQYF
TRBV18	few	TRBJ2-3	CASSPEVGQSTDTQYF
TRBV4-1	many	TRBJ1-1	CASSPLGQGGTEAFF
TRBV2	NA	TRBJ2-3	CASSSGTRGDTQYF
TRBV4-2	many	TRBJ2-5	CASSQEAGEGQETQYF